Given below is one T cell receptor (beta chain) in context. Its antigen is currently unknown. The source of the sample is a study of T-cell memory formation after mild COVID-19. The study, taken as a whole, reports: CD4+ clones that contracted lay mainly in CM and EM; CD8+ ones lay in EMRA. The authors did not confirm SARS-CoV-2 specificity of second-wave clones peaking day 37. Pre-infection memory carried some responding clones, suggesting that cross-reactive memory joined.

Each CDR3 protein gets one entry after TCRdb re-called the 5' RACE reads with MiXCR. The repertoire includes 350,000 to 500,000 distinct CDR3 sequences, under 25% of them detected once, and approximately 14% sits in the top ten. The sample consisted of PBMCs or a T cell subset sorted from them (not recorded which). This TCR was recovered from an adult woman who had mild COVID-19 (a few samples of this study predate the infection). Cell type and time point are not known.

The chain's CDR3 is CASSFQGMNTGELFF. The DNA of the CDR3 is TGTGCCAGCAGTTTTCAGGGGATGAACACCGGGGAGCTGTTTTTT. This chain connects TRBV27 to TRBJ2-2; weak D call: TRBD1 (6 bases). CDR1 is MNHEY and CDR2 is SMNVEV in the germline V gene (reference sequence). Deletions cut 3 bases from V and 1 base from J, with 9 bases between. The CDR3 totals 15 residues.